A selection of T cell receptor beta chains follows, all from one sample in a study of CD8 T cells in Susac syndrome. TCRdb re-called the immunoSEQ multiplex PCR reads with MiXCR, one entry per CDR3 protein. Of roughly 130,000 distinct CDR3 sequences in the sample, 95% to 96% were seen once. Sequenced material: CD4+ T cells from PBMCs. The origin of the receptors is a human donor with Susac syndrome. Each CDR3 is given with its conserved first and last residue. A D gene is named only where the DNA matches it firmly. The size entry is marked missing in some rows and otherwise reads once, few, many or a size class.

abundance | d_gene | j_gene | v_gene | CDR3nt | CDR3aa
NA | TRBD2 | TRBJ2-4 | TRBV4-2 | TGTGCCAGCAGCCAAGATAGGGCGGGAGGCTCTAAAAACATTCAGTACTTC | CASSQDRAGGSKNIQYF
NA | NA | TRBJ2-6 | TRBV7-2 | TGTGCCAGCAGTTTCCCCAGGACCTCTGGGGCCAACGTCCTGACTTTC | CASSFPRTSGANVLTF
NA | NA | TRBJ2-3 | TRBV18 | TGTGCCAGCTCACCTTGGGATAACACAGATACGCAGTATTTT | CASSPWDNTDTQYF
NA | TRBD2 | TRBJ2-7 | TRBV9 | TGTGCCAGCAGCCTTGGACTAGCGGAGACCTACGAGCAGTACTTC | CASSLGLAETYEQYF
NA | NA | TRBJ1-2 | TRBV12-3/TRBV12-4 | TGTGCCAGCAGTACCAGGGTCCGGGCCTATGGCTACACCTTC | CASSTRVRAYGYTF
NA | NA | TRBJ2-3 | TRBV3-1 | TGTGCCAGCAGCCAAGAGGGCTGGGGCGGCACAGATACGCAGTATTTT | CASSQEGWGGTDTQYF
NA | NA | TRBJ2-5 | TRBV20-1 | TGCAGTGTTTCACAAGAGACCCAGTACTTC | CSVSQETQYF
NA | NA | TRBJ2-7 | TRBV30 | TGTGCCTGGAGTACTGCCTCCTACGAGCAGTACTTC | CAWSTASYEQYF
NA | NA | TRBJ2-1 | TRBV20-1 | TGCAGTGCTGGCGGGACACCCAATGAGCAGTTCTTC | CSAGGTPNEQFF
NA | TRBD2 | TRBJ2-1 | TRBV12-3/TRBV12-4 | TGTGCCAGCAATCCTAGCGGGAGCAGTGAGCAGTTCTTC | CASNPSGSSEQFF
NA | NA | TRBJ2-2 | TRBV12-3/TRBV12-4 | TGTGCCAGCAGTTTCTTCAAGGGTCGCACCGGGGAGCTGTTTTTT | CASSFFKGRTGELFF
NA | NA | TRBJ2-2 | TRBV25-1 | TGTGCCAGCAGGGAGGGGACGGGGGAGCTGTTTTTT | CASREGTGELFF
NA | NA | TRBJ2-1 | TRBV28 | TGTGCCAGCAGCTCGCCCACTACCCCCCTTGATGAGCAGTTCTTC | CASSSPTTPLDEQFF
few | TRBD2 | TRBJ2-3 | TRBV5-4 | TGTGCCAGCAGCCCCGGGAGGGACGTATTCACAGATACGCAGTATTTT | CASSPGRDVFTDTQYF
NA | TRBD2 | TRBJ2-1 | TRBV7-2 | TGTGCCAGCAGCTTCAGGGAGGGAGAAAATGAGCAGTTCTTC | CASSFREGENEQFF
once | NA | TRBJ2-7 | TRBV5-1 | TGCGCCAGCAGCTTGAGCAGTTCCTACGAGCAGTACTTC | CASSLSSSYEQYF
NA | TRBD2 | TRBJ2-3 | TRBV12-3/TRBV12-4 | TGTGCCAGCAGATTGGCGGGACTAGCGACCCATACGCAGTATTTT | CASRLAGLATHTQYF
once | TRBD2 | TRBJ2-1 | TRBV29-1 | TGCAGCGGGGTAAGGGCTAGCGGAACTCTAGGGCAGTTCTTC | CSGVRASGTLGQFF
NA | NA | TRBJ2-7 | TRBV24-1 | TGTGCCACCAGTGATTCCAAGTCCTCCTACGAGCAGTACTTC | CATSDSKSSYEQYF
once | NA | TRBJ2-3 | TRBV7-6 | TGTGCCAGCAGCCCGATCTCTAGAGGGACGGATACGCAGTATTTT | CASSPISRGTDTQYF
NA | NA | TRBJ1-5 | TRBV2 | TGTGCCAGCAGTGTGGGTCAGTTTGTCCCTAGCAATCAGCCCCAGCATTTT | CASSVGQFVPSNQPQHF
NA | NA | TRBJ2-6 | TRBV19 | TGTGCCAGTAGTATAGGCGCTACGAGGTCTGGGGCCAACGTCCTGACTTTC | CASSIGATRSGANVLTF
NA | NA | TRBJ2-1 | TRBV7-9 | TGTGCCAGCAGCTCCTCCCTAATTCCCCCCGAGCAGTTCTTC | CASSSSLIPPEQFF
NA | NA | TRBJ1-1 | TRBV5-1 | TGCGCCAGCAGCTTGAACGGAATGAACACTGAAGCTTTCTTT | CASSLNGMNTEAFF
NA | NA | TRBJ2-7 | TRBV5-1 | TGCGCCAGCAGCTTTACCAGGGGCTACGAGCAGTACTTC | CASSFTRGYEQYF
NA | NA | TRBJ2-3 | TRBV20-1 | TGCAGTGCTAGAGATGGAAAAAGGACAGATACGCAGTATTTT | CSARDGKRTDTQYF
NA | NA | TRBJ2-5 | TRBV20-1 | TGCAGTGCTAGGAAAGGGGGTGAGACCCAGTACTTC | CSARKGGETQYF
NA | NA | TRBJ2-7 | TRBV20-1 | TGCAGTGCTAGAGTAGATAAAGAGCGATTCGGCTACGAGCAGTACTTC | CSARVDKERFGYEQYF
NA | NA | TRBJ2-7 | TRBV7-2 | TGTGCCAGCAGCCCCGGCCACGAGCAGTACTTC | CASSPGHEQYF
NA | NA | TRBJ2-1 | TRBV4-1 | TGCGCCAGCAGCCAAGAAGAGCGCAGGGTAAGGGATGCAGAGTTCTTC | CASSQEERRVRDAEFF
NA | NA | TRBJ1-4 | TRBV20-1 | TGCAGTGCTCATTTGGGGGGAAATGAAAAACTGTTTTTT | CSAHLGGNEKLFF
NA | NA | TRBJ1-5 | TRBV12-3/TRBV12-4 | TGTGCCAGCAGTGTGCAACAGGGCCAGCCCCAGCATTTT | CASSVQQGQPQHF
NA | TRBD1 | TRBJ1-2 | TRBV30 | TGTGCCTGCCGCGGACAGGGTTTGGGCTACACCTTC | CACRGQGLGYTF
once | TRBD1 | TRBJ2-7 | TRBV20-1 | TGCAGTGCTCCGAGACAGGGGGGCTACGAGCAGTACTTC | CSAPRQGGYEQYF
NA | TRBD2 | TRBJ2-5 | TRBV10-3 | TGTGCCATCAGTGAGTCCCTAGCGGGACGAGAGACCCAGTACTTC | CAISESLAGRETQYF
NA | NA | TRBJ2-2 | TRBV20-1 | TGCAGTGCTAGAACCACCGGGGAGCTGTTTTTT | CSARTTGELFF
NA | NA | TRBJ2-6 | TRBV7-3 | TGTGCCAGCAGCAGCGGGCAGGGAGGGGCCAACGTCCTGACTTTC | CASSSGQGGANVLTF
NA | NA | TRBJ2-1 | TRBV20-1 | TGCAGTGCTAGAGATAAGCGGAGCCTATACAATGAGCAGTTCTTC | CSARDKRSLYNEQFF
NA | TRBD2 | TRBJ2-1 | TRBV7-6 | TGTGCCAGCAGCTTAGGGGGAATAGCGGGAGGAATTCGCTACAATGAGCAGTTCTTC | CASSLGGIAGGIRYNEQFF
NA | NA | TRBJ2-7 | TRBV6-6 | TGTGCCAGCAGTTACTCCAGGATCTACGAGCAGTACTTC | CASSYSRIYEQYF
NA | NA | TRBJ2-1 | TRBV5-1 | TGCGCCAGCAGCTCTTCCTCTCAGGCACGTGAGCAGTTCTTC | CASSSSSQAREQFF
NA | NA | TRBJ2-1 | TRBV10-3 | TGTGCCATCAGTGAAGGCGTCAAGAACAATGAGCAGTTCTTC | CAISEGVKNNEQFF
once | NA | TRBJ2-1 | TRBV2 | TGTGCCAGCACGGAATACTATCCCAATGAGCAGTTCTTC | CASTEYYPNEQFF
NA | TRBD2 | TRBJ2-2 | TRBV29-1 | TGCAGCGTAGGGACTAGCTTCAACACCGGGGAGCTGTTTTTT | CSVGTSFNTGELFF
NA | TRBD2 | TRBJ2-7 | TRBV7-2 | TGTGCCAGCAGCCCGAGGACTAGCGGGGCCCCCTACGAGCAGTACTTC | CASSPRTSGAPYEQYF
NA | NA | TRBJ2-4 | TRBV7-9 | TGTGCCAGCAGCTTAGCGGGCAGAAGCGACATTCAGTACTTC | CASSLAGRSDIQYF
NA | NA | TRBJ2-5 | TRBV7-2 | TGTGCCAGCAGCTTAGCTGGGACGGAGAGGGAGACCCAGTACTTC | CASSLAGTERETQYF
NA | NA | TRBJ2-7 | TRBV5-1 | TGCGCCAGCAGCTTGGTAGGGACACGCGAGCAGTACTTC | CASSLVGTREQYF